This passage covers 10 T cell receptor beta chains from one sample sequenced in a study of CD8 T cells in ankylosing spondylitis. Each CDR3 protein is one row after TCRdb ran MiXCR on the 5' RACE reads. This table holds around 25,000 distinct CDR3 sequences, roughly a sixth found once. Sequences were obtained from blood. The receptors were sampled from a male donor with ankylosing spondylitis or in good health (not recorded which).

V and J are TRBV12-3 or TRBV12-4 and TRBJ1-5; D unclear. V lost 6 bases, J lost 0 bases, and 9 bases lay in between. The CDR3 runs to 14 residues. The CDR3 is CASSPDNSNQPQHF. DNA of the CDR3: TGTGCCAGCAGCCCAGACAATAGCAATCAGCCCCAGCATTTT.

This clonotype was counted at least ten times. CDR3 loop: CASSYGKMKETQYF. In DNA form, the CDR3 reads TGTGCCAGCAGTTACGGCAAGATGAAGGAGACCCAGTACTTC. The V call is TRBV6-2 or TRBV6-3, the J call TRBJ2-5; D gene unclear. There are 14 residues in the CDR3. CDR1 and CDR2 from the germline V gene are MNHEY and SVGEGT. The V gene lost 2 bases and the J gene lost 5 bases, with 12 bases spanning the gap.

There are many counts of this clonotype. V is TRBV6-2 or TRBV6-3 and J is TRBJ2-7; D not certain. V was trimmed by 4 bases and J by 1 base, leaving 5 bases between them. Germline assignment: CDR1 MNHEY and CDR2 SVGEGT. The CDR3 has 12 amino acids. This chain's CDR3 is CASSSGSYEQYF. As DNA, the CDR3 is TGTGCCAGCAGTTCAGGTTCCTACGAGCAGTACTTC.

This chain uses TRBV6-6 with TRBJ2-7; D possibly corresponds to TRBD1 (6 bases). Germline CDR1 and CDR2: MNHNY and SVGAGI (reference sequence). CDR3 size: 14 residues. The ends were cut back, 0 bases at V and 5 bases at J, with 11 bases in the middle. The CDR3 here is CASSYSSGVDEQYV. The CDR3 DNA reads TGTGCCAGCAGTTACTCTTCAGGGGTAGACGAGCAGTACGTC.

This rearrangement joins TRBV28 to TRBJ1-3; D unclear. Germline CDR1 and CDR2: MDHEN and SYDVKM. Trimming shortened V by 3 bases and J by 4 bases, and 7 bases separated the two germline ends. The CDR3 sequence is 13 residues long. This CDR3 is CASSLYPGNTIYF. Here the CDR3 DNA reads TGTGCCAGCAGTTTGTATCCGGGAAACACCATATATTTT.

This clonotype was found many times. The gene calls are TRBV6-5 and TRBJ1-5, with D perhaps matching TRBD1 (5 bases). The germline CDR1 and CDR2 sequences are MNHEY and SVGAGI. With 4 bases removed from V and 10 bases from J, the gap between germline ends came to 17 bases. The CDR3 length is 14 residues. CDR3 nucleotide sequence: TGTGCCAGCAGTTTGGATGGGGCGCGAGGTCCCCAGCATTTT. Encoded protein: CASSLDGARGPQHF.

The table lists this clonotype with many counts. This chain links TRBV12-3 or TRBV12-4 with TRBJ1-6; D gene ambiguous. The germline V and J ends were trimmed by 3 bases and 10 bases, with 13 bases remaining between them. This CDR3 spans 14 amino acids. The CDR3 region has the DNA TGTGCCAGCAGTTTGGAGGGTTCGGGCTCACCCCTCCACTTT. Protein: CASSLEGSGSPLHF.

This chain links TRBV5-8 with TRBJ2-5, with 14 bases lining up with TRBD2. The CDR3 covers 16 residues. The germline CDR1 and CDR2 sequences are SGHTS and YDEGEE. After removal of 4 bases from V and 5 bases from J, the junction contained 7 bases not matched to a gene. CDR3 bases: TGTGCCAGCAGCACCTGGACTAGCGGGGGGTCGGAGACCCAGTACTTC. Its protein is CASSTWTSGGSETQYF.

This clonotype was seen at least ten times. The V gene is TRBV5-1, the J gene TRBJ2-2, with D unresolved. The V and J ends lost 2 bases and 6 bases respectively, with 8 bases between them. The CDR3 has 13 amino acids. Germline V CDR1 and CDR2: SGHRS, YFSETQ. CDR3 coding DNA: TGCGCCAGCAGCTTCGACGGATCCGGGGAGCTGTTTTTT. It encodes CASSFDGSGELFF.

The chain combines TRBV28 with TRBJ2-4; D is perhaps TRBD1 (6 bases). The germline V gene has CDR1 MDHEN and CDR2 SYDVKM. The CDR3 is 16 amino acids. The V end was cut by 0 bases, the J end by 0 bases, with 9 bases between. The CDR3 DNA reads TGTGCCAGCAGTTTATGGGGACAATTAGCCAAAAACATTCAGTACTTC. It codes for CASSLWGQLAKNIQYF.